These 27 T cell receptor beta chains share one sample of origin, sequenced in a study of blood T cells in healthy people across ages. Alongside a J-beta primer mix, a sample-barcoded 5' primer served in a second PCR lasting 7 to 11 cycles. One entry per CDR3 protein results from TCRdb running MiXCR on the 5' RACE reads. The sample carries 1.5 million to 2 million distinct CDR3 sequences, roughly 49% recorded once. The sequencing input was blood. These receptors were taken from a woman aged 40 to 50 in good health.

V is TRBV6-2 or TRBV6-3 and J is TRBJ2-5; D remains ambiguous. The CDR3 loop spans 15 amino acids. In germline, CDR1 is MNHEY, CDR2 SVGEGT. Trimming stripped 2 bases from V and 0 bases from J, with 10 bases between. The CDR3 reads CASSYLPRYQETQYF. CDR3 DNA: TGTGCCAGCAGTTACCTTCCGAGGTACCAAGAGACCCAGTACTTC.

The J gene is TRBJ2-3, the V gene TRBV6-2 or TRBV6-3, with D perhaps given as TRBD1 or TRBD2 (6 bases each). The CDR3 covers 19 residues. The V gene's germline CDR1 is MNHEY and CDR2 SVGEGT. The germline V and J ends were trimmed by 5 bases and 5 bases, with 29 bases remaining between them. CDR3 in DNA: TGTGCCAGCAGTCCTCTCGCCAGTGAAGAAGGGGGGCGGAGAGATACGCAGTATTTT. Its protein is CASSPLASEEGGRRDTQYF.

The genes are TRBV27 and TRBJ1-1; 8 positions match TRBD1. The CDR3 is 14 residues long. The germline V gene encodes CDR1 MNHEY and CDR2 SMNVEV (reference sequence). Losses at the gene ends were 5 bases for V and 4 bases for J; bases not matched to a gene: 6. The CDR3, as DNA: TGTGCCAGCAGTGAGACAGGGGCAGGCACTGAAGCTTTCTTT. Amino acid sequence: CASSETGAGTEAFF.

The V gene is TRBV3-1, the J gene TRBJ2-2; D is perhaps TRBD1 (5 bases). The ends were cut back, 4 bases at V and 6 bases at J, with 12 bases in the middle. Germline V lookup: CDR1 LGHDT, CDR2 YNNKEL (reference sequence). The CDR3 is 14 amino acids. The CDR3, as DNA: TGTGCCAGCAGCCCGAAGCAAGGGGCCGGGGAGCTGTTTTTT. This encodes CASSPKQGAGELFF.

This clonotype appeared a few times. V is TRBV12-3 or TRBV12-4 and J is TRBJ2-1; TRBD2 agrees at 10 bases. The length of the CDR3 is 13 residues. Trimming took 4 bases from V and 7 from J; bases not matched to a gene: 1. CDR3: CASSSAGGNEQFF. CDR3 nucleotide sequence: TGTGCCAGCAGTTCAGCGGGGGGGAATGAGCAGTTCTTC.

The sample holds a few counts of this clonotype. V is TRBV7-9 and J is TRBJ2-1; D call uncertain. CDR1 is SEHNR and CDR2 is FQNEAQ in the germline V gene (reference sequence). The length of the CDR3 is 11 residues. V lost 5 bases and J lost 10, with 9 bases in between. The CDR3 DNA sequence: TGTGCCAGCAGCCCATCGAAGGAGCAGTTCTTC. Amino acids: CASSPSKEQFF.

This clonotype was recorded a few times. The gene calls are TRBV2 and TRBJ2-1, with 10 nucleotides matching TRBD2. Germline V gene lookup returns CDR1 SNHLY and CDR2 FYNNEI. CDR3 size: 14 residues. The V segment lost 7 bases and the J segment 4 bases; nucleotides outside the gene matches: 4. CDR3: CASIKRGGYNEQFF. CDR3 coding DNA: TGTGCCAGCATCAAGCGGGGGGGGTACAATGAGCAGTTCTTC.

This chain connects TRBV11-2 to TRBJ2-7; D gene unclear. V was clipped by 1 base and J by 0 bases, with 16 bases between them. CDR3 length: 17 amino acids. Germline CDR1 and CDR2: SGHAT and FQNNGV. The CDR3: CASSLVRLGYNSYEQYF. The CDR3 coding sequence is TGTGCCAGCAGCTTAGTTCGTCTGGGTTATAACTCCTACGAGCAGTACTTC.

This clonotype was detected a few times. The gene calls are TRBV5-5 and TRBJ2-3; D not resolved. Germline loops: CDR1 SGHKS, CDR2 YYEKEE (reference sequence). V lost 1 base and J lost 0, with 9 bases in between. The CDR3 is 15 amino acids. CDR3: CASSLIETSTDTQYF. The CDR3 DNA reads as TGTGCCAGCAGCTTGATCGAGACTAGCACAGATACGCAGTATTTT. Combining the CDR3 with reference TRBV5-5 and TRBJ2-3 gives the whole variable domain DAGVTQSPTHLIKTRGQQVTLRCSPISGHKSVSWYQQVLGQGPQFIFQYYEKEERGRGNFPDRFSARQFPNYSSELNVNALLLGDSALYLCASSLIETSTDTQYFGPGTRLTVL.

The table lists this clonotype with a few counts. The genes are TRBV9 and TRBJ2-5; 12 positions agree with TRBD2. The germline CDR1 and CDR2 sequences are SGDLS and YYNGEE. This CDR3 has 17 residues. The junction had 11 bases not matched to a gene; V was cut back by 3 bases and J by 5 bases. The CDR3 spells CASSETSGGLTQETQYF. CDR3 coding DNA: TGTGCCAGCAGCGAGACTAGCGGGGGCCTTACTCAGGAGACCCAGTACTTC.

The V and J genes are TRBV29-1 and TRBJ1-2, with TRBD1 matching over 8 bases. The CDR3 extends over 15 amino acids. Trimming at V came to 2 bases and at J to 4 bases, leaving 9 bases not matched to a gene. Germline V CDR1 and CDR2: SQVTM, ANQGSEA. The CDR3 is CSVERQGKGAYGYTF. CDR3 nucleotide sequence: TGCAGCGTTGAACGACAGGGGAAGGGAGCCTATGGCTACACCTTC. The full variable domain, rest sourced from reference TRBV29-1 and TRBJ1-2, is SAVISQKPSRDICQRGTSLTIQCQVDSQVTMMFWYRQQPGQSLTLIATANQGSEATYESGFVIDKFPISRPNLTFSTLTVSNMSPEDSSIYLCSVERQGKGAYGYTFGSGTRLTVV.

There are a few counts of this clonotype. The V and J genes are TRBV6-2 or TRBV6-3 and TRBJ2-7; D not certain. The V end was cut by 6 bases, the J end by 3 bases, with 9 bases between. Germline values: CDR1 MNHEY, CDR2 SVGEGT. The CDR3 runs 12 residues. CDR3 DNA sequence: TGTGCCAGCAGATTTGGAGACTACGAGCAGTACTTC. Its protein product is CASRFGDYEQYF.

The rearrangement links TRBV12-3 or TRBV12-4 to TRBJ1-1; D may be TRBD1 (5 bases). The CDR3 loop spans 14 amino acids. Trimming pared 6 bases from V and 1 base from J, leaving 12 bases between. In DNA, the CDR3 is TGTGCCAGCAGCATAGACAGCACGAACACTGAAGCTTTCTTT. The encoded protein is CASSIDSTNTEAFF.

This sequence joins TRBV29-1 and TRBJ1-2, with D possibly matching TRBD1 (5 bases). Trimming took 2 bases from V and 6 from J, leaving 16 bases between them. The CDR3 length is 14 residues. Germline lookup yields CDR1 SQVTM and CDR2 ANQGSEA. This chain's CDR3 is CSVERVGPLDGYTF. CDR3 DNA: TGCAGCGTTGAAAGGGTGGGACCTCTCGATGGCTACACCTTC.

V gene TRBV4-3 combines with J gene TRBJ1-2; 8 positions match TRBD1. V was clipped by 0 bases and J by 2 bases; unmatched bases: 2. The CDR3 is 15 residues long. The germline V gene has CDR1 LGHNA and CDR2 YSLEER. The CDR3 region is CASSQDGDRNYGYTF. CDR3 bases: TGCGCCAGCAGCCAAGATGGGGACAGGAACTATGGCTACACCTTC.

V gene TRBV5-6 combines with J gene TRBJ1-2; 7 bases agree with TRBD1. V was pared by 3 bases and J by 4 bases, with 9 bases of the junction left unmatched. The CDR3 runs 15 residues. The germline gives CDR1 SGHDT, CDR2 YYEEEE. The CDR3 nucleotides are TGTGCCAGCAGCTCTCGGCGAGGGGGCAGCTATGGCTACACCTTC. Translation: CASSSRRGGSYGYTF.

Turning to this clonotype: A much larger clone differs from this one at a single base, so this may be a read error. The chain has TRBV15 and TRBJ2-5; D is ambiguous. Trimming stripped 0 bases from V and 0 bases from J, with 14 bases between. The CDR3 loop spans 17 amino acids. Germline loops: CDR1 LNHNV, CDR2 YYDKDF (reference sequence). CDR3 coding DNA: TGTGCCACCAGCAGAGAATTGGACGCGCCGTACCAAGAGACCCAGTACTTC. Translating it yields CATSRELDAPYQETQYF.

The V gene is TRBV6-2 or TRBV6-3, the J gene TRBJ2-7; D is ambiguous. CDR3 size: 15 residues. Germline V gives CDR1 MNHEY, CDR2 SVGEGT. Trimming cost V 4 bases and J 2 bases, with 15 bases left between them. The CDR3 region is CASSLRVRTAYEQYF. CDR3 in DNA: TGTGCCAGCAGTTTAAGGGTCAGGACGGCCTACGAGCAGTACTTC.

In this sample, this clonotype turned up a few times. The chain is built from TRBV4-1 and TRBJ2-7, with D possibly matching TRBD1 (6 bases). The CDR3 consists of 16 residues. V lost 0 bases to trimming and J lost 0 bases, with 12 bases between them. CDR1 and CDR2 (germline): MGHRA, YSYEKL. The CDR3 region is CASSQERTVVSYEQYF. For the CDR3, the DNA is TGCGCCAGCAGCCAAGAACGGACAGTCGTCTCCTACGAGCAGTACTTC.

This clonotype was recorded many times. The J gene is TRBJ2-1, the V gene TRBV7-2; the D gene is possibly TRBD2 (6 bases). Germline V gives CDR1 SGHTA, CDR2 FQGNSA. Trimming stripped 2 bases from V and 8 bases from J, with 22 bases between. The length of the CDR3 is 17 residues. CDR3 nucleotide sequence: TGTGCCAGCAGCTTATGGCGGGGCCTTCTTGGTTTCGATGAGCAGTTCTTC. Amino acid sequence: CASSLWRGLLGFDEQFF. The whole variable domain, remainder taken from reference TRBV7-2 and TRBJ2-1, is GAGVSQSPSNKVTEKGKDVELRCDPISGHTALYWYRQSLGQGLEFLIYFQGNSAPDKSGLPSDRFSAERTGGSVSTLTIQRTQQEDSAVYLCASSLWRGLLGFDEQFFGPGTRLTVL.

This clonotype was counted at least ten times. The V and J genes are TRBV20-1 and TRBJ2-1; weak D call: TRBD1 (6 bases). V dropped 2 bases and J dropped 14 bases, with 19 bases sitting between them. The CDR3 is 13 amino acids. CDR1 and CDR2 from the germline V gene are DFQATT and SNEGSKA (reference sequence). The CDR3 reads CSARPTGSGREFF. The CDR3 DNA sequence: TGCAGTGCTAGACCAACAGGGTCGGGCAGGGAGTTCTTC.

This clonotype was seen a few times. The chain has TRBV4-3 and TRBJ2-7; no definite D call. The germline V gene has CDR1 LGHNA and CDR2 YSLEER. The CDR3 loop spans 14 amino acids. V lost 2 bases, J lost 3 bases, and 11 bases lay in between. The chain's CDR3 is CASSQLTGFYEQYF. CDR3 nucleotides: TGCGCCAGCAGCCAACTTACGGGTTTCTACGAGCAGTACTTC.

The rearrangement joins TRBV21-1 to TRBJ1-2; TRBD1, as called in the table, went unchecked against the DNA. TRBV21-1 is shown as a pseudogene. The CDR3 has 17 amino acids. CDR3 amino acids: CPSSKSGGTGRNYGYTF. The CDR3 nucleotides are TGTCCCAGCAGCAAAAGCGGGGGGACAGGGCGAAACTATGGCTACACCTTC.

The rearrangement uses TRBV20-1 and TRBJ2-7; D is unresolved. V shed 5 bases and J shed 2 bases, with 10 bases lying between them. Germline CDR1 is DFQATT and CDR2 is SNEGSKA (reference sequence). CDR3 length: 12 residues. The CDR3 nucleotides read TGCAGTGCTCCCGGCAGACCCTACGAGCAGTACTTC. Residues: CSAPGRPYEQYF.

This CDR3 is CASSPTLEVQETQYF. The CDR3 DNA follows: TGCGCCAGCAGCCCAACATTGGAGGTCCAAGAGACCCAGTACTTC. The chain recombines TRBV5-1 with TRBJ2-4; D might be TRBD2 (5 bases). TRBJ2-5 explains the end of the DNA better; the J call may be wrong. This CDR3 contains 15 residues. Germline V CDR1 and CDR2: SGHRS, YFSETQ.

This clonotype occurred once. The chain recombines TRBV3-1 with TRBJ1-2, with D possibly TRBD1 on 6 matching bases. From germline, CDR1 is LGHDT and CDR2 YNNKEL (reference sequence). With 2 bases removed from V and 6 bases from J, the gap between germline ends came to 10 bases. CDR3 length equals 13 residues. The CDR3 spells CASSQLSGDGYTF. The CDR3 DNA follows: TGTGCCAGCAGCCAATTGTCAGGGGATGGCTACACCTTC.

This chain connects TRBV27 to TRBJ2-7, with 7 bases fitting TRBD1. CDR1 and CDR2 from the germline V gene are MNHEY and SMNVEV (reference sequence). This CDR3 is built from 15 residues. The V and J ends lost 6 bases and 7 bases, in that order; junction bases with no gene match: 15. The CDR3 sequence: CASSQNRGSYNEQYF. The CDR3 DNA reads TGTGCCAGCAGCCAGAACAGGGGTTCCTACAATGAGCAGTACTTC.